These 13 T cell receptor beta chains originate from one sample sequenced in a study of blood T cell repertoires in COVID-19. Some clones are missing from TCRdb's copy, which holds only in-frame ones; the method was immunoSEQ multiplex PCR. This table has 200,000 to 300,000 clones, around 84% appearing once. Material: peripheral blood. All receptors come from a man in his 60s with acute or convalescent COVID-19.

The chain combines TRBV7-3 with TRBJ2-7, with a weak D call TRBD2 (6 bases). The germline gives CDR1 SGHTA, CDR2 FQGTGA. Trimming left V 2 bases short and J 2 bases short, with 16 bases between. This CDR3 spans 16 amino acids. CDR3 loop: CASSLPRLASTYEQYF. CDR3 DNA sequence: TGTGCCAGCAGCTTACCCCGTCTAGCGTCAACCTACGAGCAGTACTTC. Full variable domain (missing parts from reference TRBV7-3 and TRBJ2-7): GAGVSQTPSNKVTEKGKYVELRCDPISGHTALYWYRQSLGQGPEFLIYFQGTGAADDSGLPNDRFFAVRPEGSVSTLKIQRTERGDSAVYLCASSLPRLASTYEQYFGPGTRLTVT.

The chain uses TRBV3-1 (or the pseudogene TRBV3-2) and TRBJ2-1; D possibly corresponds to TRBD1 (5 bases). This CDR3 spans 16 amino acids. V lost 0 bases and J 0 bases, leaving 9 bases between the germline ends. CDR1 and CDR2 from the germline V gene are LGHDT and YNNKEL (reference sequence). The CDR3 DNA reads as TGTGCCAGCAGCCAAGATAGAACAGGCTCCTACAATGAGCAGTTCTTC. Translating gives CASSQDRTGSYNEQFF.

The chain links TRBV4-3 to TRBJ2-3; TRBD2 aligns across 13 bases. Trimming took 1 base from V and 2 from J; bases not matched to a gene: 3. This CDR3 contains 17 residues. Looked up from germline, CDR1 is LGHNA and CDR2 is YSLEER. The CDR3 DNA reads as TGCGCCAGCAGCCAAGGACTAGCGGGAGGCGTCACAGATACGCAGTATTTT. Amino acid sequence: CASSQGLAGGVTDTQYF.

This sequence joins TRBV7-6 and TRBJ1-2, with D uncertain. The V and J ends lost 2 bases and 7 bases respectively, with 17 bases between them. CDR1 and CDR2 from the germline V gene are SGHVS and FNYEAQ. The CDR3 is 15 amino acids. Here the CDR3 reads CASSLNSDPSGGYTF. As DNA, the CDR3 is TGTGCCAGCAGCTTAAATTCCGACCCTTCGGGTGGCTACACCTTC.

This clone was observed a single time. The chain links TRBV9 to TRBJ2-7, with a tentative D call TRBD2 (6 bases). Germline V gene data show CDR1 as SGDLS and CDR2 as YYNGEE. CDR3 length: 15 amino acids. V was trimmed by 0 bases and J by 6 bases, leaving 16 bases between them. In nucleotides, the CDR3 is TGTGCCAGCAGCGTAGGATGGGGGGAATGGGTCGAGCAGTACTTC. Protein product: CASSVGWGEWVEQYF.

This rearrangement joins TRBV19 to TRBJ1-2; TRBD1 aligns across 7 bases. Trimming took 4 bases from V and 2 from J; bases not matched to a gene: 4. The V gene's germline CDR1 is LNHDA and CDR2 SQIVND (reference sequence). CDR3 size: 14 residues. CDR3 residues: CASSTPTGNYGYTF. The CDR3 nucleotides read TGTGCCAGTAGTACCCCGACAGGGAACTATGGCTACACCTTC.

The chain carries TRBV5-1 and TRBJ2-2, with D unclear. The length of the CDR3 is 14 residues. Germline V gene sequence: CDR1 SGHRS, CDR2 YFSETQ. Trimming took 2 bases from V and 4 from J, leaving 9 bases between them. In DNA, the CDR3 is TGCGCCAGCAGCTTCAGAGGTCTCACCGGGGAGCTGTTTTTT. Residues: CASSFRGLTGELFF.

The V call is TRBV12-3 or TRBV12-4, the J call TRBJ2-1; D is perhaps TRBD2 (5 bases). V was shortened by 7 bases and J by 7 bases, with 8 bases between the two germline ends. This CDR3 has 11 amino acids. CDR3 coding DNA: TGTGCCAGCACTCGGGGAAATGAGCAGTTCTTC. Translation: CASTRGNEQFF.

This clone was observed a single time. CDR3 nucleotides: TGTGCCAGTACCCTGGGGGGGATGAACACTGAAGCTTTCTTT. It is translated as CASTLGGMNTEAFF. V and J are TRBV19 and TRBJ1-1; D is possibly TRBD1 (5 bases). In germline, CDR1 is LNHDA, CDR2 SQIVND (reference sequence). The CDR3 loop spans 14 amino acids. The V and J ends lost 7 bases and 0 bases respectively, with 12 bases between them.

The table lists this clone with a count of one. This sequence joins TRBV18 and TRBJ2-2; TRBD2 is a possible D gene (6 bases). V lost 3 bases and J 2 bases, leaving 16 bases between the germline ends. CDR1 and CDR2 (germline): KGHSH, LQKENI. The CDR3 extends over 17 amino acids. CDR3 sequence reads: CASSPSKSGLNTGELFF. DNA of the CDR3: TGTGCCAGCTCACCGTCCAAATCCGGACTAAACACCGGGGAGCTGTTTTTT.

The V call is TRBV6-6, the J call TRBJ1-1; D is ambiguous. Germline V lookup: CDR1 MNHNY, CDR2 SVGAGI (reference sequence). The CDR3 is made up of 14 amino acids. V lost 0 bases, J lost 7 bases, and 12 bases lay in between. In DNA, the CDR3 is TGTGCCAGCAGTTACTCGAGAGACATCGATGAAGCTTTCTTT. As protein: CASSYSRDIDEAFF.

The CDR3 DNA sequence: TGTGCCAGCAGCGGGAGACAGGGGAGCACTGAAGCTTTCTTT. Encoded protein: CASSGRQGSTEAFF. V gene TRBV9 combines with J gene TRBJ1-1, with 8 bases fitting TRBD1. CDR1 is SGDLS and CDR2 is YYNGEE in the germline V gene. Trimming at V came to 3 bases and at J to 4 bases, leaving 5 bases not matched to a gene. This CDR3 has 14 amino acids.

The rearrangement links TRBV3-1 (or the pseudogene TRBV3-2) to TRBJ1-2; possible D gene TRBD1, 6 bases. Germline V CDR1 and CDR2: LGHDT, YNNKEL (reference sequence). The CDR3 runs to 15 residues. The germline V and J ends were trimmed by 0 bases and 5 bases, with 13 bases remaining between them. This CDR3 reads CASSQEGYREYGYTF. For the CDR3, the DNA is TGTGCCAGCAGCCAAGAAGGATACAGGGAGTATGGCTACACCTTC.